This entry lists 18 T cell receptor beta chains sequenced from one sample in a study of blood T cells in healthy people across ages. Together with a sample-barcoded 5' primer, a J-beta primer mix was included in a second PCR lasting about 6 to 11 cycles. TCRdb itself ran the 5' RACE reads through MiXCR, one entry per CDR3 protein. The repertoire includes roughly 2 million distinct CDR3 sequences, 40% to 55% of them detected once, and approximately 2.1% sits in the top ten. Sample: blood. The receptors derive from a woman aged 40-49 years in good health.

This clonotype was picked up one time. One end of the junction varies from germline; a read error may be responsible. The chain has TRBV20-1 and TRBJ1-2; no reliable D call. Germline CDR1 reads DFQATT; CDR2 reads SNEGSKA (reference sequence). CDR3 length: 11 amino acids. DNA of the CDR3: TGCAGTGCTAGAAAGCACTATGGCTACATCTTC. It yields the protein CSARKHYGYIF.

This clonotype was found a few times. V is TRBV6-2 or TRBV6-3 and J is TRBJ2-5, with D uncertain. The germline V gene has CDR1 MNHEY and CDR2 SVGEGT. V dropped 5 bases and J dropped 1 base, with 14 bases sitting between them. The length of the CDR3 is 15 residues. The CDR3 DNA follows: TGTGCCAGCAGTCATATCCTAGACCTCCAAGAGACCCAGTACTTC. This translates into CASSHILDLQETQYF.

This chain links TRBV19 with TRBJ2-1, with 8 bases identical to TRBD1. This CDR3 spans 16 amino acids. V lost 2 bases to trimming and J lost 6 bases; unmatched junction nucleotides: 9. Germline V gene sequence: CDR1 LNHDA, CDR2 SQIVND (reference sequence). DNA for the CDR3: TGTGCCAGTAGTATACTGACAGGGGAAAGATTCAATGAGCAGTTCTTC. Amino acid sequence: CASSILTGERFNEQFF.

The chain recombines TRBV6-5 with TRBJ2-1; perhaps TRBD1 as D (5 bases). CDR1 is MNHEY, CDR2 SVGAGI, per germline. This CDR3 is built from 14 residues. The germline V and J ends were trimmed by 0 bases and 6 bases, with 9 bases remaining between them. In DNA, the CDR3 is TGTGCCAGCAGTTACTCGGCAGGGATCAATGAGCAGTTCTTC. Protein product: CASSYSAGINEQFF.

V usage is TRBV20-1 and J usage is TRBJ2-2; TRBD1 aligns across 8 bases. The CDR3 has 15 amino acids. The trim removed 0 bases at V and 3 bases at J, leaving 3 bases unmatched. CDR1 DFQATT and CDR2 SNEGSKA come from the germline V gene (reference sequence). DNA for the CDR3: TGCAGTGCTAGAGATCGCAGGGGGCACACCGGGGAGCTGTTTTTT. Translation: CSARDRRGHTGELFF.

In DNA, the CDR3 is TGTGCCAGCAGTGAAGGTTGGAGGAACACTGAAGCTTTCTTT. This codes for CASSEGWRNTEAFF. This chain links TRBV2 with TRBJ1-1; unclear D gene. Trimming took 1 base from V and 1 from J, leaving 7 bases between them. Germline V CDR1 and CDR2: SNHLY, FYNNEI. The CDR3 contains 14 residues.

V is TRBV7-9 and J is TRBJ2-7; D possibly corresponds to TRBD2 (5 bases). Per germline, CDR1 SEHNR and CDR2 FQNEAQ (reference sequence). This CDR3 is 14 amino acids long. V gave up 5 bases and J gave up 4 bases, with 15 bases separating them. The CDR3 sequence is CASSRGISTYEQYF. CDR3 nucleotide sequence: TGTGCCAGCAGCCGAGGGATCAGTACTTACGAGCAGTACTTC.

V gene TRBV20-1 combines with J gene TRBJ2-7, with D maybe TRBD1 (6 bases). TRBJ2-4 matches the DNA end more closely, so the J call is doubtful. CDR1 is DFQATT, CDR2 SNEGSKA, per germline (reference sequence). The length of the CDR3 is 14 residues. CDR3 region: CSASHNRVGDIQYF. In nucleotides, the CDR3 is TGCAGTGCCAGCCACAACAGGGTTGGTGACATTCAGTACTTC.

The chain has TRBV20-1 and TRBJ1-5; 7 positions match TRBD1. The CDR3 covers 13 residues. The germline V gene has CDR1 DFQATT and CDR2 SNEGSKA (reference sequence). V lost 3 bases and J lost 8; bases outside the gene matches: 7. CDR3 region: CSASWDRIEPQHF. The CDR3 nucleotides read TGCAGTGCTAGTTGGGACAGAATCGAGCCCCAGCATTTT.

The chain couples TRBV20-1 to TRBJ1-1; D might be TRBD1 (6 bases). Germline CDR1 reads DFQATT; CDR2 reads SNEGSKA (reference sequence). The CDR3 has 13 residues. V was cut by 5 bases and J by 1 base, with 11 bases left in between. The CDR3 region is CSAPDRRNTEAFF. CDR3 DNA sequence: TGCAGTGCTCCCGACAGGAGGAACACTGAAGCTTTCTTT.

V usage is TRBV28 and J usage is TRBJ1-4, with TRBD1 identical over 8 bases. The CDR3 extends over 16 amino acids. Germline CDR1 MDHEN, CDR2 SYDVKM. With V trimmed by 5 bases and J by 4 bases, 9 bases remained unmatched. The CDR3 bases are TGTGCCAGCAGTCCGACAGGGGATCTGAGTAATGAAAAACTGTTTTTT. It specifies CASSPTGDLSNEKLFF.

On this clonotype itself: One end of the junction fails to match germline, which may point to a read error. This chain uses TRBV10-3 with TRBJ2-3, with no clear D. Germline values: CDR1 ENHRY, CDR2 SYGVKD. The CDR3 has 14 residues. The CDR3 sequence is CAVSEEAIFDTQYF. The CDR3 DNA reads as TGTGCCGTCAGTGAAGAGGCTATCTTTGATACGCAGTATTTT.

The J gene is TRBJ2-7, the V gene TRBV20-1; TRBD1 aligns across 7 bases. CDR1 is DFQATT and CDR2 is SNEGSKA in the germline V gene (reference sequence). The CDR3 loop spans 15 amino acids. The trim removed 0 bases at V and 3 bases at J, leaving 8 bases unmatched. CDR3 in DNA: TGCAGTGCTAGAGAGGCCAGGGGACAGAGCTACGAGCAGTACTTC. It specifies CSAREARGQSYEQYF.

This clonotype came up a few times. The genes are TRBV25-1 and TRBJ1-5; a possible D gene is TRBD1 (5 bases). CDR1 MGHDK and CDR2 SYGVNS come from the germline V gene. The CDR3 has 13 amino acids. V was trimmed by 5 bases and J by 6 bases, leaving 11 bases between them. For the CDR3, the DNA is TGTGCCAGCAGTCAGGGACCTATTCAGCCCCAGCATTTT. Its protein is CASSQGPIQPQHF.

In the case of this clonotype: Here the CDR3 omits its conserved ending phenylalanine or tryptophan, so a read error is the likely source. The CDR3: CASSPLGTGGDLSLHV. DNA for the CDR3: TGTGCCAGCTCACCACTCGGGACAGGAGGCGATTTATCCCTCCACGTT. This chain connects TRBV18 to TRBJ1-6; 8 positions match TRBD1. The length of the CDR3 is 16 residues. CDR1 is KGHSH, CDR2 LQKENI, per germline. The trim removed 1 base at V and 14 bases at J, leaving 13 bases unmatched.

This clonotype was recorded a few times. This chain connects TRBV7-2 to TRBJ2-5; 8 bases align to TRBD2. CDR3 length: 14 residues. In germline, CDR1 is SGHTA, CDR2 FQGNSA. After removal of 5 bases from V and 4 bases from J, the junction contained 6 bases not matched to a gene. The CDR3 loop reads CASSPWRGVETQYF. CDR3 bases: TGTGCCAGCAGCCCGTGGCGGGGGGTAGAGACCCAGTACTTC.

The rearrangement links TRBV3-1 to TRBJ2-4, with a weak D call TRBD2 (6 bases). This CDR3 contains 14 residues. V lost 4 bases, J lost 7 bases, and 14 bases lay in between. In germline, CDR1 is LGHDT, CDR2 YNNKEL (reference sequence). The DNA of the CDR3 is TGTGCCAGCAGCCCCCCGGGGGTAGGGAACATTCAGTACTTC. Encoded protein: CASSPPGVGNIQYF. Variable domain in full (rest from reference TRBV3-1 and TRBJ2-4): DTAVSQTPKYLVTQMGNDKSIKCEQNLGHDTMYWYKQDSKKFLKIMFSYNNKELIINETVPNRFSPKSPDKAHLNLHINSLELGDSAVYFCASSPPGVGNIQYFGAGTRLSVL.

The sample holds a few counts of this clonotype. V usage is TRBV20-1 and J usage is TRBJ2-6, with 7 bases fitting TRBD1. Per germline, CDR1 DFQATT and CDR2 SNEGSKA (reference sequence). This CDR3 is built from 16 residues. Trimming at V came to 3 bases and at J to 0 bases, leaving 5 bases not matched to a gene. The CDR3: CSARRDRSSGANVLTF. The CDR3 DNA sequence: TGCAGTGCTAGGAGGGACAGAAGCTCTGGGGCCAACGTCCTGACTTTC.